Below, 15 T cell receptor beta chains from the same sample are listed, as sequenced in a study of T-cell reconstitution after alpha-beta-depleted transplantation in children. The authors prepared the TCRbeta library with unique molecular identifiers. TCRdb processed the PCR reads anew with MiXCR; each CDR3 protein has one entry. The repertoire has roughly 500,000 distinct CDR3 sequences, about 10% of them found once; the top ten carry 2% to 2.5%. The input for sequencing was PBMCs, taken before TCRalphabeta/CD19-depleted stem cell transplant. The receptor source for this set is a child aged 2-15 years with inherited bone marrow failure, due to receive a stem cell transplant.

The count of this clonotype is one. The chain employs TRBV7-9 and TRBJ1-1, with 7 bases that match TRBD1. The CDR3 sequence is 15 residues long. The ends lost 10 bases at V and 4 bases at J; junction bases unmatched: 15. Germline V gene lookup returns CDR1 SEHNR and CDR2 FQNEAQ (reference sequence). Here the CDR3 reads CAISPPMTGTTEAFF. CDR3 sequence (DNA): TGTGCCATCTCGCCCCCCATGACAGGGACCACTGAAGCTTTCTTT.

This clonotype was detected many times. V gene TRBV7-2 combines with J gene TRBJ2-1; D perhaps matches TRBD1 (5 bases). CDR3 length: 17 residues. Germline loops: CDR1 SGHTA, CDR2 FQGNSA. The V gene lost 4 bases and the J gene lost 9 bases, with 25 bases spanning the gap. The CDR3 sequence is CASSSTRAAASLAEQFF. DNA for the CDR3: TGTGCCAGCAGCTCCACCAGGGCCGCGGCCTCGCTTGCTGAGCAGTTCTTC.

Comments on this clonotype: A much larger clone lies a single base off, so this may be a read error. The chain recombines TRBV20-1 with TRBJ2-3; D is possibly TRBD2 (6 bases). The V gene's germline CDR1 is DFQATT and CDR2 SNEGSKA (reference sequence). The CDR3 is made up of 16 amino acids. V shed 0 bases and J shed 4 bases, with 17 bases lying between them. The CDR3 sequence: CSAREDPSAVSDTQYF. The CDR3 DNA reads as TGCAGTGCTAGAGAAGATCCTAGCGCGGTGTCAGATACGCAGTATTTT.

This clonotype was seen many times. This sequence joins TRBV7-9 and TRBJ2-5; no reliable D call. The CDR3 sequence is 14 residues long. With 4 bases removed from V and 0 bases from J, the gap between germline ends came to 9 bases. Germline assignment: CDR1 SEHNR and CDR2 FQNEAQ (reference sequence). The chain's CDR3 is CASSSDAYQETQYF. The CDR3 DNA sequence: TGTGCCAGCAGCTCAGACGCATACCAAGAGACCCAGTACTTC.

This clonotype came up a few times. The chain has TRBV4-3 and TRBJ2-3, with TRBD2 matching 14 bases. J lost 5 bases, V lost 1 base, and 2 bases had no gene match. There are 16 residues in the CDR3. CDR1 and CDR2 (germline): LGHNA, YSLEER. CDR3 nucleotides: TGCGCCAGCAGCCAAGTAGGACTAGCGGGAGGAGATACGCAGTATTTT. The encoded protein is CASSQVGLAGGDTQYF.

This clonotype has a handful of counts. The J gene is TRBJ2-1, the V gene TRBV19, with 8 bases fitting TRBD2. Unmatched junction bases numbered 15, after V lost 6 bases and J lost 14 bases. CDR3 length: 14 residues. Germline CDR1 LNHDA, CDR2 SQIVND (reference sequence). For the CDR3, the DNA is TGTGCCAGTAGCACGGGAGGAGCGGGAGTAAAGGAGTTCTTC. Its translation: CASSTGGAGVKEFF.

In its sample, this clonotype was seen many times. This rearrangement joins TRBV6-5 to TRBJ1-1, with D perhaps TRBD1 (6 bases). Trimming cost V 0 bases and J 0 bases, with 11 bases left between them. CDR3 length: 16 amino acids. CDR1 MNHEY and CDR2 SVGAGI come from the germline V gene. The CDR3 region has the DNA TGTGCCAGCAGTTACTCGGGGGGCCCCATGAACACTGAAGCTTTCTTT. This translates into CASSYSGGPMNTEAFF.

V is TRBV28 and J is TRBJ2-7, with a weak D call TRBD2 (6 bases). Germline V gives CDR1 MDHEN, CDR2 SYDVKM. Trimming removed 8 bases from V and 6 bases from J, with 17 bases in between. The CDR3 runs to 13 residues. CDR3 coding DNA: TGTGCCAGCGGCCCGTCGTGGAGGGCCGAGCAGTACTTC. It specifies CASGPSWRAEQYF.

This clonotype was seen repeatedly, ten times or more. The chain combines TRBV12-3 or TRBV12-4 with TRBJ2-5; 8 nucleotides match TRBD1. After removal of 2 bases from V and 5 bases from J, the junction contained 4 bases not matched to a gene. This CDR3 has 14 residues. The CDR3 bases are TGTGCCAGCAGTTTACAGGGGGCGCGGGAGACCCAGTACTTC. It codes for CASSLQGARETQYF.

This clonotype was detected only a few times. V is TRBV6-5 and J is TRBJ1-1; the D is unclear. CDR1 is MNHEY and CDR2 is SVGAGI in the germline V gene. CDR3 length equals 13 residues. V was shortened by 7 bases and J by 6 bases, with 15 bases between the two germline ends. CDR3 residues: CASTLLAGAEAFF. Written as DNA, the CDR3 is TGTGCCAGCACCTTACTGGCAGGTGCTGAAGCTTTCTTT.

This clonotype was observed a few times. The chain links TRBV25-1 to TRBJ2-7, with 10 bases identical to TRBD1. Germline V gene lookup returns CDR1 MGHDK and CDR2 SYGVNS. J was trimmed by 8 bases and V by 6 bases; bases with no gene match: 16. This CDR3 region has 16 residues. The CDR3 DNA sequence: TGTGCCAGCAGGGGTCCTTTCCGGGACAGGGGTTCTCAGCAGTACTTC. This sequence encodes CASRGPFRDRGSQQYF.

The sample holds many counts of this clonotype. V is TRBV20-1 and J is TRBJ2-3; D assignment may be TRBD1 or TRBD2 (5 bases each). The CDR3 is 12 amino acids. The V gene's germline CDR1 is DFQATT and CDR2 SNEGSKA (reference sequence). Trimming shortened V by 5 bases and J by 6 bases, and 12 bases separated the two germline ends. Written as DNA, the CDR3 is TGCAGTGCTCCTAAGGGGACGGATACGCAGTATTTT. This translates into CSAPKGTDTQYF.

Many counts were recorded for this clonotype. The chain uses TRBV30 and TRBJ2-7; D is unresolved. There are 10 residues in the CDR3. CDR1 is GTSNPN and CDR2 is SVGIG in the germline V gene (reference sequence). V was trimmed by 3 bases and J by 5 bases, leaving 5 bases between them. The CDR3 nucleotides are TGTGCCTGGAGGGGCGACGAGCAGTACTTC. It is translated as CAWRGDEQYF.

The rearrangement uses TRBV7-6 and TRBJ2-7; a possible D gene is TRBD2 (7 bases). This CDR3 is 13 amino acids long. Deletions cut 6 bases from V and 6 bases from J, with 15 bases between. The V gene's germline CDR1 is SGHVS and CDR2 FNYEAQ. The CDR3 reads CASRGGLFSEQYF. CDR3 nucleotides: TGTGCCAGCAGGGGGGGGCTGTTTAGCGAGCAGTACTTC.

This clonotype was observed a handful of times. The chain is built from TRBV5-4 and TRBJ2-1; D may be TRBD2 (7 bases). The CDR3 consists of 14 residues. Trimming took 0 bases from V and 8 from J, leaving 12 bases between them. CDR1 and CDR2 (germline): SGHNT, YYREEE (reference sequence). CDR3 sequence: CASSLGGGPHEQFF. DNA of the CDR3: TGTGCCAGCAGCTTGGGGGGGGGGCCTCATGAGCAGTTCTTC.